This T cell receptor (beta chain) was found in a study of human T cells and chemical hapten exposure. Study information: The cohort included alopecia areata under or over 50% scalp, totalis and universalis.

Study outcomes and limitations: Given that the donors had alopecia, their immune response may differ from that seen in healthy people. DPC sensitization left the count of TCRs above 1 in 1000 unchanged.

The time point: pre-sensitization, week 0. Treatment given: therapeutic diphenylcyclopropenone sensitization with weekly scalp DPC. From whole blood left unfractionated, total RNA was extracted. The CDR3 is 13 residues long. Germline V gives CDR1 SGHKS, CDR2 YYEKEE (reference sequence). Trimming left V 9 bases short and J 6 bases short, with 18 bases between. This clonotype has just a few counts. The antigen remains undetermined. TCRdb passed the RACE reads through MiXCR, listing each CDR3 protein once. The sample lists more than 250,000 distinct CDR3 sequences; 7.5% to 10% were seen once. The chain combines TRBV5-5 with TRBJ2-5, with D hard to call. Sample: whole blood, taken in connection with sensitization to the hapten diphenylcyclopropenone (DPC). This TCR was recovered from a woman between 35 and 50 years old with alopecia areata. Some clones in this sample may be carry-over from other donors' samples. This chain's CDR3 is CATGPVGGKTQYF. CDR3 coding DNA: TGTGCCACCGGCCCGGTGGGTGGCAAGACCCAGTACTTC.